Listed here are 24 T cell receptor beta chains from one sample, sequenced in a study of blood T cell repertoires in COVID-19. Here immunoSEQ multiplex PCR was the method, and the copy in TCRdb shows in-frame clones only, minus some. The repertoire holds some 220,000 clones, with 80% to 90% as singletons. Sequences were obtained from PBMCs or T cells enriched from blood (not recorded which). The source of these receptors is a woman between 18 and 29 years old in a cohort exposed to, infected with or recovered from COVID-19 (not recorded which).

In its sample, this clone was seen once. CDR3 amino acids: CASKSSGHTEAFF. DNA of the CDR3: TGTGCCAGCAAGTCATCAGGTCATACTGAAGCTTTCTTT. The rearrangement uses TRBV6-5 and TRBJ1-1; the D is unclear. Trimming stripped 7 bases from V and 5 bases from J, with 14 bases between. CDR3 size: 13 residues. From germline, CDR1 is MNHEY and CDR2 SVGAGI.

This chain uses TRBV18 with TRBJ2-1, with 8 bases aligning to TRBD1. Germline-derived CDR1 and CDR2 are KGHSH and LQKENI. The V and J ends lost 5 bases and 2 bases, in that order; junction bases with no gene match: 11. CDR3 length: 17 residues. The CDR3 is CASSSGMQGAAYNEQFF. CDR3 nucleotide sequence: TGTGCCAGCTCATCCGGCATGCAGGGGGCTGCCTACAATGAGCAGTTCTTC.

The CDR3 loop reads CASSGTRSTGELFF. The CDR3 DNA follows: TGTGCCAGCAGTGGGACACGTTCTACCGGGGAGCTGTTTTTT. V gene TRBV6-4 combines with J gene TRBJ2-2, with D perhaps TRBD1 (5 bases). The CDR3 consists of 14 residues. V lost 4 bases to trimming and J lost 5 bases, with 11 bases between them. Per the germline V gene, CDR1 is MRHNA and CDR2 is SNTAGT.

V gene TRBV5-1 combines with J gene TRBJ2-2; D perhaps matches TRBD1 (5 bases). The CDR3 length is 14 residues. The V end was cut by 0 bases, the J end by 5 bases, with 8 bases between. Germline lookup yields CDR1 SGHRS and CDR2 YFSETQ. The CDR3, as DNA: TGCGCCAGCAGCTTGGAGACAGAAACCGGGGAGCTGTTTTTT. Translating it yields CASSLETETGELFF.

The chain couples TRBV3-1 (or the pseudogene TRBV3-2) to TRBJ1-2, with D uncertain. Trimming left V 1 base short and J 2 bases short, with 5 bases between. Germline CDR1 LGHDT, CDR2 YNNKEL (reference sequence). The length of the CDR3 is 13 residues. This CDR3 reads CASSQAENYGYTF. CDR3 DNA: TGTGCCAGCAGCCAAGCGGAGAACTATGGCTACACCTTC.

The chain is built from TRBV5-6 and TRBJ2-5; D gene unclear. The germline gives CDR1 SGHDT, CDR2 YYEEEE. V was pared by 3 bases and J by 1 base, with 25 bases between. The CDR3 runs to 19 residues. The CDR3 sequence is CASSSDLTRVLVSQETQYF. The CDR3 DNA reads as TGTGCCAGCAGCTCCGACCTGACCCGGGTTTTAGTTTCCCAAGAGACCCAGTACTTC.

The CDR3 DNA sequence: TGTGCCAGCAGCCTGGGACAGGGGATCTACGAGCAGTACTTC. This translates into CASSLGQGIYEQYF. The chain carries TRBV14 and TRBJ2-7, with TRBD1 matching 10 bases. Trimming took 4 bases from V and 3 from J; bases not matched to a gene: 3. This CDR3 is built from 14 residues. Germline lookup yields CDR1 SGHDN and CDR2 FVKESK.

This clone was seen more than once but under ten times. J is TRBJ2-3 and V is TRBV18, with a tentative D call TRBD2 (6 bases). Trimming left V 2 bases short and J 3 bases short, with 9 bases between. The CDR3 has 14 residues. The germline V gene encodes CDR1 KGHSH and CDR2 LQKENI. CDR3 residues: CASSPVEGTDTQYF. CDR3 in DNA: TGTGCCAGCTCACCAGTGGAGGGGACAGATACGCAGTATTTT. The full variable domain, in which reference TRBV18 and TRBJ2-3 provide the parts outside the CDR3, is NAGVMQNPRHLVRRRGQEARLRCSPMKGHSHVYWYRQLPEEGLKFMVYLQKENIIDESGMPKERFSAEFPKEGPSILRIQQVVRGDSAAYFCASSPVEGTDTQYFGPGTRLTVL.

CDR3 DNA: TGTGCCAGCAGCCCCCGAGGACAGGTTTACAATGAGCAGTTCTTC. This sequence encodes CASSPRGQVYNEQFF. The J gene is TRBJ2-1, the V gene TRBV7-9; 7 bases are a match to TRBD1. Looked up from germline, CDR1 is SEHNR and CDR2 is FQNEAQ (reference sequence). The CDR3 sequence is 15 residues long. Trimming removed 5 bases from V and 4 bases from J; junction bases left unmatched: 8.

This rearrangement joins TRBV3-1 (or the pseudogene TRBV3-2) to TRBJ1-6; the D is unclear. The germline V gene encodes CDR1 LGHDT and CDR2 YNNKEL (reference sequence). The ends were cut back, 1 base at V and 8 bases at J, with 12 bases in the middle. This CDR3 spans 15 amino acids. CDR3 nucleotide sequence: TGTGCCAGCAGCCAAGGTTCTGGGCCGGATTCACCCCTCCACTTT. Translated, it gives CASSQGSGPDSPLHF.

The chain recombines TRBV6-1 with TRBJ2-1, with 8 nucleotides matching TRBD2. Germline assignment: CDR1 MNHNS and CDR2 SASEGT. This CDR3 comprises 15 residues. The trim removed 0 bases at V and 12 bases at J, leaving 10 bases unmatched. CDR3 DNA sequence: TGTGCCAGCAGTGAAGCTCTAGCGGGCTCGATTAGGCAGTTCTTC. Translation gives CASSEALAGSIRQFF.

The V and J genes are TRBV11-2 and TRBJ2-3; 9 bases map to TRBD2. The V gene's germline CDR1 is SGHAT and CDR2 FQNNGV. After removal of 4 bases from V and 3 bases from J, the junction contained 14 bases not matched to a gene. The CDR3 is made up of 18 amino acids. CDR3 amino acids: CASSSGAGAGGPTDTQYF. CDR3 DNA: TGTGCCAGCAGCTCCGGGGCTGGCGCGGGGGGGCCTACAGATACGCAGTATTTT.

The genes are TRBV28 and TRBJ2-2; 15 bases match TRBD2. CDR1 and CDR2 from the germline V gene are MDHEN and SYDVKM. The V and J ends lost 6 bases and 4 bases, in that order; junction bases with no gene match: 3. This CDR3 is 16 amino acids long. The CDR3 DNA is TGTGCCAGCAGGACGGGACTAGCGGGGGGCACCGGGGAGCTGTTTTTT. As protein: CASRTGLAGGTGELFF.

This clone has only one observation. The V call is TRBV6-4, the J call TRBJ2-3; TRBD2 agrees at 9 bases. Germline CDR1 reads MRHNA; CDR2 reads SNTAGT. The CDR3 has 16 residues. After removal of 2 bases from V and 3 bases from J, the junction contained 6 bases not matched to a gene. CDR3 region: CASSDRASGVTDTQYF. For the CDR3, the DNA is TGTGCCAGCAGTGACCGCGCTAGCGGGGTGACAGATACGCAGTATTTT.

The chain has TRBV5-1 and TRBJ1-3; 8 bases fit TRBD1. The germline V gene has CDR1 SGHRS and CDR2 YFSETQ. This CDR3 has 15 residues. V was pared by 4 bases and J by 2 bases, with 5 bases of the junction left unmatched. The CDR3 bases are TGCGCCAGCAGCCGTTTACAGGGGGCTGGAAACACCATATATTTT. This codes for CASSRLQGAGNTIYF.

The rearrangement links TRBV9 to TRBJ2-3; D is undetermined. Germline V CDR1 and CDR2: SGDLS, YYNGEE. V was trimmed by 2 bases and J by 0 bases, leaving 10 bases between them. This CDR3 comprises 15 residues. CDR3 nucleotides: TGTGCCAGCAGCGTCAGTACCTCTAGCACAGATACGCAGTATTTT. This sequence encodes CASSVSTSSTDTQYF.

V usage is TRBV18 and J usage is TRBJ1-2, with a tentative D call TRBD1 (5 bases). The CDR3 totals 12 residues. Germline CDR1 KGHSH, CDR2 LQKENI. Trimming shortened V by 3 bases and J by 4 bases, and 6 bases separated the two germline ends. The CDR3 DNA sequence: TGTGCCAGCTCACCGGGGGGCTATGGCTACACCTTC. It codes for CASSPGGYGYTF.

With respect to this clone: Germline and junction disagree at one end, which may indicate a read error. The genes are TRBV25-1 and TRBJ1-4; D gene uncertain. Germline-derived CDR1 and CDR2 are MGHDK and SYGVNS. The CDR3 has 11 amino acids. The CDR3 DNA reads TGTGCCAGCACGCCTATCGAAAAAACTGTTTTT. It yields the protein CASTPIEKTVF.

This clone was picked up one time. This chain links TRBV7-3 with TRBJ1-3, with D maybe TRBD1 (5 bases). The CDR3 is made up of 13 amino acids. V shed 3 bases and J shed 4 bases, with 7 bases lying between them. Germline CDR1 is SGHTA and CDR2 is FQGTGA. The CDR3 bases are TGTGCCAGCAGCTTCGGACACGGAAACACCATATATTTT. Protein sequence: CASSFGHGNTIYF.

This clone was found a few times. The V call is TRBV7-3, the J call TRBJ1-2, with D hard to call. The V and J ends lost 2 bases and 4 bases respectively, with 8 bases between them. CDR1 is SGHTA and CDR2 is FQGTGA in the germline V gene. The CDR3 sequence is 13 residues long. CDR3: CASSLGGSYGYTF. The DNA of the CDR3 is TGTGCCAGCAGCTTAGGCGGCTCCTATGGCTACACCTTC.

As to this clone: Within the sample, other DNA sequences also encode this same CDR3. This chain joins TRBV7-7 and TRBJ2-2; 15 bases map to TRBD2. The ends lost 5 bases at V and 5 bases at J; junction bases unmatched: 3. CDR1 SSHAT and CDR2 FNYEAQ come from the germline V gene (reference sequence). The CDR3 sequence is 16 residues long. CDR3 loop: CASSPGLAGGTGELFF. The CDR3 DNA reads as TGTGCCAGCAGCCCGGGACTAGCGGGGGGTACCGGGGAGCTGTTTTTT.

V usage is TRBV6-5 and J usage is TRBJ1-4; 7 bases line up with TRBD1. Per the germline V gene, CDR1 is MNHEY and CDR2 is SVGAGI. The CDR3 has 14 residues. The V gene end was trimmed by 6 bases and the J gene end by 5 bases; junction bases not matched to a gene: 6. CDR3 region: CASSRQGYNEKLFF. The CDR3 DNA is TGTGCCAGCAGCCGACAGGGCTACAATGAAAAACTGTTTTTT.

The CDR3 sequence is CASSNSGGAGYGAFF. CDR3 in DNA: TGTGCCAGCAGCAACAGCGGGGGGGCCGGGTACGGAGCTTTCTTT. The chain uses TRBV7-9 and TRBJ1-1; D may be TRBD1 (6 bases). The ends were cut back, 5 bases at V and 10 bases at J, with 23 bases in the middle. Germline CDR1 SEHNR, CDR2 FQNEAQ (reference sequence). CDR3 length equals 15 residues.

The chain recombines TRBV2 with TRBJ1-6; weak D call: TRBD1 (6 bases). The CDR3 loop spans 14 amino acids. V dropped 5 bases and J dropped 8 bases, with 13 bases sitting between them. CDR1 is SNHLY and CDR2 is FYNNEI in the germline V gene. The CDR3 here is CASSRQALDSPLHF. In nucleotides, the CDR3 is TGTGCCAGCAGTCGACAGGCTTTGGATTCACCCCTCCACTTT.